This T cell receptor (beta chain) was identified during a study of blood T cell repertoires in COVID-19. Using immunoSEQ multiplex PCR, the repertoire was profiled, and TCRdb retains in-frame clones only, with some absent. The sample consists of tens of thousands of clones, around 91% of them appearing once. V shed 8 bases and J 5 bases; nucleotides not matched to a gene: 12. The CDR3 runs 15 residues. Germline-derived CDR1 and CDR2 are MNHNY and SVGAGI (reference sequence). This chain connects TRBV6-6 to TRBJ1-1; 9 positions match TRBD1. The receptor was derived from a human donor in a cohort sampled during active COVID-19. Sequencing was performed on peripheral blood. CDR3 sequence (DNA): TGTGCCAGCGCCTGGAGACAGGGGGGGATAACTGAAGCTTTCTTT. Its protein is CASAWRQGGITEAFF.